The 32 T cell receptor beta chains below were found in one sample sequenced in a study of blood T cell repertoires in COVID-19. Repertoires were generated with immunoSEQ multiplex PCR, while TCRdb's copy carries only in-frame clones and drops some. The sample yields about 140,000 clones, about three quarters seen once. The source material was peripheral blood. These receptors all come from a man in his fifties or sixties with acute or convalescent COVID-19.

This sequence joins TRBV7-9 and TRBJ2-7, with 7 bases that match TRBD1. The junction had 11 bases not matched to a gene; V was cut back by 5 bases and J by 7 bases. The CDR3 has 14 amino acids. In germline, CDR1 is SEHNR, CDR2 FQNEAQ (reference sequence). CDR3 nucleotides: TGTGCCAGCAGCCTACCTAAGACAGGGATTGAGCAGTACTTC. Its protein is CASSLPKTGIEQYF.

This rearrangement joins TRBV19 to TRBJ1-5; 7 bases map to TRBD1. The germline gives CDR1 LNHDA, CDR2 SQIVND (reference sequence). J gave up 4 bases and V 0 bases, and 3 bases lay outside the gene matches. The CDR3 extends over 15 amino acids. The CDR3 bases are TGTGCCAGTAGTATAGAAGGGGGCGGAAATCAGCCCCAGCATTTT. Protein sequence: CASSIEGGGNQPQHF.

The V call is TRBV5-1, the J call TRBJ2-1; 7 bases map to TRBD1. This CDR3 is built from 15 residues. CDR1 SGHRS and CDR2 YFSETQ come from the germline V gene. Trimming took 0 bases from V and 6 from J; bases not matched to a gene: 6. The chain's CDR3 is CASSLGRQGINEQFF. The CDR3 coding sequence is TGCGCCAGCAGCTTGGGACGACAGGGCATCAATGAGCAGTTCTTC.

The gene calls are TRBV9 and TRBJ2-3; 10 bases agree with TRBD2. Germline V lookup: CDR1 SGDLS, CDR2 YYNGEE. The CDR3 extends over 16 amino acids. Unmatched junction bases numbered 4, after V lost 0 bases and J lost 3 bases. As DNA, the CDR3 is TGTGCCAGCAGCGTAGGTCTAGCGGGGGCAACAGATACGCAGTATTTT. Translated: CASSVGLAGATDTQYF.

The V and J genes are TRBV7-9 and TRBJ2-3; 12 bases align to TRBD2. This CDR3 has 16 amino acids. V gave up 5 bases and J gave up 6 bases; unmatched junction bases: 9. The germline V gene has CDR1 SEHNR and CDR2 FQNEAQ (reference sequence). DNA for the CDR3: TGTGCCAGCAGCCCTACTAGCGGGGGGCAAGGTGATACGCAGTATTTT. It is translated as CASSPTSGGQGDTQYF.

This clone has more than one count but fewer than ten. DNA for the CDR3: TGTGCCACCAGTGTTCCGATCAGGGGTTACGAGCAGTACTTC. Amino acids: CATSVPIRGYEQYF. The V call is TRBV24-1, the J call TRBJ2-7, with a tentative D call TRBD1 (6 bases). In germline, CDR1 is KGHDR, CDR2 SFDVKD. V dropped 5 bases and J dropped 4 bases, with 14 bases sitting between them. The CDR3 sequence is 14 residues long.

This clone showed up just once. The rearrangement uses TRBV5-1 and TRBJ2-6; D possibly corresponds to TRBD1 (5 bases). The germline V gene encodes CDR1 SGHRS and CDR2 YFSETQ. Trimming pared 3 bases from V and 1 base from J, leaving 23 bases between. The CDR3 loop spans 20 amino acids. CDR3 DNA: TGCGCCAGCAGCTCCCCCAATTTCACAGGCGGTGCTTCTGGGGCCAACGTCCTGACTTTC. It encodes CASSSPNFTGGASGANVLTF.

The V call is TRBV6-2 or TRBV6-3, the J call TRBJ2-5, with 7 bases matching TRBD2. Germline lookup yields CDR1 MNHEY and CDR2 SVGEGT. V lost 2 bases and J lost 4; bases outside the gene matches: 7. The CDR3 sequence is 15 residues long. CDR3 region: CASSYAGEGGETQYF. For the CDR3, the DNA is TGTGCCAGCAGTTACGCGGGGGAGGGTGGAGAGACCCAGTACTTC.

The genes are TRBV19 and TRBJ1-4; D is unclear. Between the trimmed V and J ends, which lost 7 bases and 4 bases, there was a span of 7 bases. The CDR3 runs 12 residues. CDR1 is LNHDA and CDR2 is SQIVND in the germline V gene (reference sequence). CDR3 DNA sequence: TGTGCCAGTAACGGGTTTAATGAAAAACTGTTTTTT. The encoded protein is CASNGFNEKLFF.

V is TRBV7-6 and J is TRBJ2-1, with a possible D match to TRBD2 (5 bases). Germline lookup yields CDR1 SGHVS and CDR2 FNYEAQ. This CDR3 comprises 17 residues. V lost 0 bases to trimming and J lost 8 bases, with 20 bases between them. CDR3 sequence: CASSLAGLRRGSYEQFF. The CDR3 coding sequence is TGTGCCAGCAGCTTAGCGGGATTGCGGCGCGGGTCATATGAGCAGTTCTTC.

This chain connects TRBV4-1 to TRBJ2-4, with D possibly being TRBD2 (6 bases). This CDR3 has 17 residues. Trimming shortened V by 4 bases and J by 0 bases, and 16 bases separated the two germline ends. Germline CDR1 is MGHRA and CDR2 is YSYEKL. In DNA form, the CDR3 reads TGCGCCAGCAGCCCCCTAACGGCGGGGATAGCCAAAAACATTCAGTACTTC. Residues: CASSPLTAGIAKNIQYF.

The CDR3 spells CASSPQGGVEQYF. For the CDR3, the DNA is TGTGCCAGCTCACCACAGGGAGGGGTTGAGCAGTACTTC. The V gene is TRBV18, the J gene TRBJ2-7; TRBD2 agrees at 7 bases. Per the germline V gene, CDR1 is KGHSH and CDR2 is LQKENI. The CDR3 runs to 13 residues. The V segment lost 1 base and the J segment 7 bases; nucleotides outside the gene matches: 4.

The rearrangement joins TRBV4-2 to TRBJ2-2; 13 bases agree with TRBD2. Germline V CDR1 and CDR2: LGHNA, YNFKEQ. The V segment lost 7 bases and the J segment 1 base; nucleotides outside the gene matches: 6. The CDR3 extends over 17 amino acids. This CDR3 reads CASTGLAGAKNTGELFF. CDR3 bases: TGTGCCAGCACAGGACTAGCGGGGGCCAAGAACACCGGGGAGCTGTTTTTT.

The rearrangement links TRBV6-5 to TRBJ1-1; tentatively, D is TRBD1 (5 bases). The CDR3 is made up of 14 amino acids. The V gene's germline CDR1 is MNHEY and CDR2 SVGAGI. Trimming shortened V by 0 bases and J by 0 bases, and 5 bases separated the two germline ends. The DNA for the CDR3 is TGTGCCAGCAGTTACTCCAGGGTGAACACTGAAGCTTTCTTT. Translation gives CASSYSRVNTEAFF.

The rearrangement uses TRBV5-4 and TRBJ2-1, with D possibly matching TRBD2 (5 bases). CDR1 is SGHNT, CDR2 YYREEE, per germline (reference sequence). CDR3 size: 13 residues. Trimming removed 3 bases at V and 6 bases at J, with 10 bases between. This chain's CDR3 is CASSSDFSNEQFF. CDR3 sequence (DNA): TGTGCCAGCAGCTCGGACTTTTCCAATGAGCAGTTCTTC.

The chain couples TRBV9 to TRBJ2-5; tentatively, D is TRBD2 (5 bases). The CDR3 covers 12 residues. Germline CDR1 and CDR2: SGDLS and YYNGEE. V dropped 4 bases and J dropped 5 bases, with 9 bases sitting between them. CDR3 sequence: CASSQRGETQYF. The DNA for the CDR3 is TGTGCCAGCAGCCAACGAGGGGAGACCCAGTACTTC.

This clone has a handful of counts. V usage is TRBV2 and J usage is TRBJ1-5; no clear D gene. CDR3 length equals 15 residues. Trimming cost V 8 bases and J 0 bases, with 14 bases left between them. CDR1 is SNHLY, CDR2 FYNNEI, per germline. The CDR3 loop is CASQVSGDSNQPQHF. The CDR3 DNA is TGTGCCAGCCAGGTCAGCGGGGATAGCAATCAGCCCCAGCATTTT.

The rearrangement links TRBV19 to TRBJ1-4; tentative D call: TRBD1 (6 bases). The germline V and J ends were trimmed by 4 bases and 7 bases, with 16 bases remaining between them. The CDR3 has 15 amino acids. Per germline, CDR1 LNHDA and CDR2 SQIVND (reference sequence). CDR3 in amino acids: CASSTWGGAPEKLFF. Written as DNA, the CDR3 is TGTGCCAGTAGTACCTGGGGGGGGGCGCCTGAAAAACTGTTTTTT. The whole variable domain, filled in from reference TRBV19 and TRBJ1-4, reads DGGITQSPKYLFRKEGQNVTLSCEQNLNHDAMYWYRQDPGQGLRLIYYSQIVNDFQKGDIAEGYSVSREKKESFPLTVTSAQKNPTAFYLCASSTWGGAPEKLFFGSGTQLSVL.

The chain carries TRBV7-2 and TRBJ2-3; 12 bases fit TRBD2. V shed 1 base, J shed 3 bases, and the junction held 5 bases outside the gene matches. This CDR3 has 17 residues. CDR1 and CDR2 from the germline V gene are SGHTA and FQGNSA. The CDR3 loop reads CASSLDPTSGGTDTQYF. CDR3 sequence (DNA): TGTGCCAGCAGCTTAGATCCTACTAGCGGGGGGACAGATACGCAGTATTTT.

This chain joins TRBV20-1 and TRBJ1-5, with D possibly being TRBD1 (5 bases). CDR3 length: 14 amino acids. Trimming took 3 bases from V and 6 from J, leaving 15 bases between them. The germline gives CDR1 DFQATT, CDR2 SNEGSKA (reference sequence). The CDR3 spells CSASIGDRGQPQHF. CDR3 nucleotides: TGCAGTGCTAGTATTGGGGATAGGGGTCAGCCCCAGCATTTT.

This clone was found many times. The V call is TRBV3-1 (or the pseudogene TRBV3-2), the J call TRBJ1-5; the match to TRBD1 covers 8 bases. Germline V CDR1 and CDR2: LGHDT, YNNKEL (reference sequence). The CDR3 consists of 14 residues. Trimming at V came to 6 bases and at J to 6 bases, leaving 7 bases not matched to a gene. The CDR3: CASSTTGVGQPQHF. The CDR3 nucleotides are TGTGCCAGCAGTACGACAGGGGTTGGTCAGCCCCAGCATTTT.

The chain couples TRBV5-5 to TRBJ1-4; no definite D call. The CDR3 length is 15 residues. Trimming left V 4 bases short and J 11 bases short, with 21 bases between. The V gene's germline CDR1 is SGHKS and CDR2 YYEKEE (reference sequence). CDR3 in DNA: TGTGCCAGCAGCGCCCGCGGGGAGGGTGCCGAGAAACTGTTTTTT. Its protein is CASSARGEGAEKLFF.

In this sample, this clone turned up a few times. The chain links TRBV5-6 to TRBJ2-5, with 11 nucleotides matching TRBD2. The germline V gene encodes CDR1 SGHDT and CDR2 YYEEEE. The CDR3 covers 14 residues. The J segment lost 5 bases and the V segment lost 7 bases, leaving 7 bases of the junction unmatched. CDR3 coding DNA: TGTGCCAGCCGATTGACTAGCGGGGTTGAGACCCAGTACTTC. It is translated as CASRLTSGVETQYF.

This clone has more than one count but fewer than ten. The CDR3 loop reads CSVEEQPPNYGYTF. For the CDR3, the DNA is TGCAGCGTTGAAGAACAGCCCCCTAACTATGGCTACACCTTC. The chain combines TRBV29-1 with TRBJ1-2; the D is unclear. The germline CDR1 and CDR2 sequences are SQVTM and ANQGSEA. V was clipped by 0 bases and J by 0 bases, with 8 bases between them. The length of the CDR3 is 14 residues.

The chain links TRBV5-1 to TRBJ1-2; 9 bases map to TRBD1. Trimming cost V 4 bases and J 8 bases; bases outside gene matches: 3. Per germline, CDR1 SGHRS and CDR2 YFSETQ. This CDR3 is built from 12 residues. As DNA, the CDR3 is TGCGCCAGCAGCACCGACAGGGGGGGCTACACCTTC. Translation: CASSTDRGGYTF.

This chain connects TRBV10-2 to TRBJ2-1; the match to TRBD1 covers 7 bases. Germline V gene lookup returns CDR1 WSHSY and CDR2 SAAADI. This CDR3 region has 16 residues. The V gene end was trimmed by 11 bases and the J gene end by 1 base; junction bases not matched to a gene: 14. CDR3 sequence: CAVSDRVVGSYNEQFF. CDR3 nucleotide sequence: TGCGCCGTCTCTGACAGGGTTGTAGGGTCCTACAATGAGCAGTTCTTC.

This clone appeared once. The chain employs TRBV19 and TRBJ2-5; maybe TRBD1 (5 bases). Germline CDR1 reads LNHDA; CDR2 reads SQIVND (reference sequence). CDR3 size: 14 residues. The V and J ends lost 3 bases and 4 bases respectively, with 12 bases between them. The CDR3 DNA follows: TGTGCCAGTAGTATCGGCCAGGGAAGAGAGACCCAGTACTTC. Amino acid sequence: CASSIGQGRETQYF.

The rearrangement uses TRBV28 and TRBJ1-1, with 7 nucleotides matching TRBD1. The V gene end was trimmed by 3 bases and the J gene end by 1 base; junction bases not matched to a gene: 14. Germline V gene lookup returns CDR1 MDHEN and CDR2 SYDVKM. The CDR3 sequence is 18 residues long. CDR3 in DNA: TGTGCCAGCAGTTTCCGAACTTTTCACGGGACAGAGAACACTGAAGCTTTCTTT. The encoded protein is CASSFRTFHGTENTEAFF.

CDR3 nucleotides: TGCGCCAGCAGCCAAGATTTCAGGGGGGCCTACGAGCAGTACGTC. Protein product: CASSQDFRGAYEQYV. The chain links TRBV4-1 to TRBJ2-7; tentatively, D is TRBD1 (7 bases). The CDR3 loop spans 15 amino acids. The ends were cut back, 0 bases at V and 2 bases at J, with 11 bases in the middle. CDR1 MGHRA and CDR2 YSYEKL come from the germline V gene.

CDR3 amino acids: CASSLSFTEAFF. For the CDR3, the DNA is TGTGCCAGCAGCTTATCGTTCACAGAAGCTTTCTTT. This chain joins TRBV5-4 and TRBJ1-1, with D unresolved. Germline V gene lookup returns CDR1 SGHNT and CDR2 YYREEE (reference sequence). The CDR3 is 12 amino acids. V lost 2 bases and J lost 8, with 10 bases in between.

The chain is built from TRBV6-5 and TRBJ1-6; a possible D gene is TRBD1 (6 bases). V lost 4 bases, J lost 8 bases, and 12 bases lay in between. Germline V lookup: CDR1 MNHEY, CDR2 SVGAGI. This CDR3 is built from 14 residues. CDR3 residues: CASSSTGIDSPLHF. The DNA of the CDR3 is TGTGCCAGCAGTTCTACAGGGATCGATTCACCCCTCCACTTT.

This clone was seen just once. The rearrangement joins TRBV5-1 to TRBJ1-6; possible D gene TRBD1, 5 bases. The CDR3 has 13 residues. Per the germline V gene, CDR1 is SGHRS and CDR2 is YFSETQ. V was pared by 5 bases and J by 13 bases, with 16 bases between. The CDR3 nucleotides are TGCGCCAGCAGGGACGGGACTCTGGAGCCCCTCCACTTT. It translates to CASRDGTLEPLHF.